This T cell receptor (beta chain) emerged from a study of blood T cells in healthy people across ages. Study results and caveats: In long-lived donors, naive CD4+ cell counts and diversity exceeded those of aged donors.

The V gene end was trimmed by 4 bases and the J gene end by 3 bases; junction bases not matched to a gene: 5. This CDR3 has 14 amino acids. Germline CDR1 SGHTA, CDR2 FQGNSA. This clonotype came up a few times. Its antigen is not known. Then a second PCR, running about 6 to 12 cycles, was carried out with a sample-barcoded 5' primer and a J-beta primer mix. Each CDR3 protein is one row after TCRdb ran MiXCR on the 5' RACE reads. Here the sample spans just over 800,000 distinct CDR3 sequences, 62% being singletons. The chain recombines TRBV7-2 with TRBJ2-7; 8 bases fit TRBD2. The source of this sequence is a young man in good health. What was sequenced was blood. CDR3 DNA: TGTGCCAGCAGCTCCCCGGGGGGGGTCTACGAGCAGTACTTC. Amino acids: CASSSPGGVYEQYF.